A single sample gave rise to the 20 T cell receptor beta chains below, sequenced in a study of neurological immune-mediated disorders (dated 2019 in TCRdb). Library generation was performed with 5' RACE. TCRdb names Illumina HiSeq 2500 as the instrument used. TCRdb passed the public sequencing reads through fastp at Q25 and MiXCR, retaining productive beta sequences. CDR3 protein sequences are deduplicated, and each keeps its most common genes and DNA. The sample table shows fewer than 80,000 distinct CDR3 sequences, and around 5.2% are seen once. Jointly, the top ten make up around 2.8% of the sample. Sequenced sample: PBMCs. These receptors originate from a woman aged 25 to 45 with multiple sclerosis.

This clonotype was recorded many times. The chain combines TRBV6-1 with TRBJ1-2, with D unclear. Germline V gene data show CDR1 as MNHNS and CDR2 as SASEGT. The CDR3 has 15 amino acids. Trimming cost V 1 base and J 1 base, with 10 bases left between them. As DNA, the CDR3 is TGTGCCAGCAGTGAAGTGGGCACTTATAACTATGGCTACACCTTC. Its translation: CASSEVGTYNYGYTF.

At least ten counts were recorded for this clonotype. The chain is built from TRBV2 and TRBJ2-1; the match to TRBD1 covers 9 bases. The CDR3 is 15 residues long. J was trimmed by 0 bases and V by 4 bases; bases with no gene match: 1. Per the germline V gene, CDR1 is SNHLY and CDR2 is FYNNEI. The CDR3 nucleotides read TGTGCCAGCAGTGCGACAGGGGGCTCCTACAATGAGCAGTTCTTC. Its translation is CASSATGGSYNEQFF.

At least ten counts were recorded for this clonotype. The rearrangement uses TRBV2 and TRBJ2-4; 10 bases fit TRBD1. Germline-derived CDR1 and CDR2 are SNHLY and FYNNEI. The CDR3 covers 16 residues. The trim removed 4 bases at V and 6 bases at J, leaving 9 bases unmatched. The CDR3 DNA reads as TGTGCCAGCAGTGGACCCCCGACAGGGGGCGGAAACATTCAGTACTTC. Translated, it gives CASSGPPTGGGNIQYF.

The chain combines TRBV2 with TRBJ2-3; tentatively, D is TRBD2 (6 bases). The ends were cut back, 3 bases at V and 8 bases at J, with 12 bases in the middle. CDR1 is SNHLY, CDR2 FYNNEI, per germline. This CDR3 region has 13 residues. CDR3 in amino acids: CASSDLRRGTQYF. For the CDR3, the DNA is TGTGCCAGCAGTGACCTCCGGAGGGGTACGCAGTATTTT.

This chain joins TRBV5-1 and TRBJ1-3; 7 nucleotides match TRBD1. Germline CDR1 and CDR2: SGHRS and YFSETQ. J was trimmed by 1 base and V by 0 bases; bases with no gene match: 4. The CDR3 is 16 residues long. CDR3 amino acids: CASSLDVRGSGNTIYF. CDR3 sequence (DNA): TGCGCCAGCAGCTTGGATGTCAGGGGGTCTGGAAACACCATATATTTT.

This clonotype was seen ten or more times. J is TRBJ1-1 and V is TRBV4-1; D call uncertain. The CDR3 spans 15 residues. Germline V gene lookup returns CDR1 MGHRA and CDR2 YSYEKL. Trimming removed 3 bases from V and 4 bases from J, with 15 bases in between. CDR3 in amino acids: CASSQTGAKPTEAFF. In nucleotides, the CDR3 is TGCGCCAGCAGCCAGACCGGCGCCAAACCCACTGAAGCTTTCTTT.

This chain uses TRBV2 with TRBJ2-7; maybe TRBD1 (5 bases). The ends were cut back, 4 bases at V and 2 bases at J, with 12 bases in the middle. Germline-derived CDR1 and CDR2 are SNHLY and FYNNEI. The CDR3 runs 14 residues. The chain's CDR3 is CASSVRREAYEQYF. In nucleotides, the CDR3 is TGTGCCAGCAGTGTACGCAGGGAAGCCTACGAGCAGTACTTC.

This clonotype was detected ten times or more. CDR3 protein: CASSPFGALYGYTF. The CDR3 DNA reads as TGTGCCAGCAGTCCTTTTGGGGCCCTCTATGGCTACACCTTC. V and J are TRBV12-3 or TRBV12-4 and TRBJ1-2; D perhaps matches TRBD1 (5 bases). CDR3 length equals 14 residues. V lost 5 bases, J lost 4 bases, and 14 bases lay in between.

The chain joins TRBV7-9 to TRBJ1-1; the D is unclear. V lost 4 bases and J lost 1, with 7 bases in between. Germline lookup yields CDR1 SEHNR and CDR2 FQNEAQ (reference sequence). The CDR3 consists of 13 residues. This CDR3 is CASSSTWNTEAFF. The DNA for the CDR3 is TGTGCCAGCAGCTCCACTTGGAACACTGAAGCTTTCTTT.

The chain combines TRBV20-1 with TRBJ1-6; 10 bases map to TRBD1. The V gene's germline CDR1 is DFQATT and CDR2 SNEGSKA (reference sequence). The J segment lost 7 bases and the V segment lost 6 bases, leaving 3 bases of the junction unmatched. CDR3 length equals 13 residues. In DNA, the CDR3 is TGCAGTGCAAGGACAGGGGGGAATTCACCCCTCCACTTT. Its translation: CSARTGGNSPLHF.

There are many counts of this clonotype. The chain employs TRBV4-2 and TRBJ2-7, with 10 nucleotides matching TRBD1. With V trimmed by 1 base and J by 6 bases, 3 bases remained unmatched. This CDR3 is built from 14 residues. The germline gives CDR1 LGHNA, CDR2 YNFKEQ. The CDR3 sequence is CASSQGQGAREQYF. CDR3 in DNA: TGTGCCAGCAGCCAAGGACAGGGGGCTCGCGAGCAGTACTTC.

This clonotype was counted ten times or more. This chain connects TRBV20-1 to TRBJ1-5; D gene unclear. The CDR3 is 14 residues long. Germline CDR1 reads DFQATT; CDR2 reads SNEGSKA (reference sequence). V lost 0 bases and J lost 1, with 7 bases in between. The CDR3 coding sequence is TGCAGTGCTAGAGATATCCGGAGCAATCAGCCCCAGCATTTT. Translating gives CSARDIRSNQPQHF.

The table lists this clonotype with a few counts. V is TRBV7-3 and J is TRBJ2-5, with D perhaps matching TRBD2 (7 bases). The CDR3 totals 15 residues. The V end was cut by 4 bases, the J end by 2 bases, with 14 bases between. Germline lookup yields CDR1 SGHTA and CDR2 FQGTGA. The CDR3 loop reads CASSSRGASQETQYF. The DNA for the CDR3 is TGTGCCAGCAGCTCCCGGGGGGCTTCTCAAGAGACCCAGTACTTC.

In this sample, this clonotype turned up many times. V usage is TRBV7-9 and J usage is TRBJ2-5; 10 bases align to TRBD2. Germline CDR1 and CDR2: SEHNR and FQNEAQ (reference sequence). This CDR3 is built from 15 residues. Trimming took 5 bases from V and 3 from J; bases not matched to a gene: 6. As DNA, the CDR3 is TGTGCCAGCAGCCCCGGACTAGCGGCCGAAGAGACCCAGTACTTC. Translated, it gives CASSPGLAAEETQYF.

This clonotype was seen many times. The J gene is TRBJ1-5, the V gene TRBV5-1; the D is unclear. The CDR3 spans 15 residues. V lost 0 bases to trimming and J lost 7 bases, with 14 bases between them. Germline values: CDR1 SGHRS, CDR2 YFSETQ. The DNA for the CDR3 is TGCGCCAGCAGCTTGGAGGGAGAACGGTACCAGCCCCAGCATTTT. Amino acid sequence: CASSLEGERYQPQHF.

In this sample, this clonotype turned up many times. The chain is built from TRBV14 and TRBJ2-3; D call uncertain. Between the trimmed V and J ends, which lost 2 bases and 10 bases, there was a span of 7 bases. The germline V gene encodes CDR1 SGHDN and CDR2 FVKESK. This CDR3 region has 11 residues. CDR3 DNA sequence: TGTGCCAGCAGCCAATCTGTTTCGCAGTATTTT. Protein: CASSQSVSQYF.

Many counts were recorded for this clonotype. Germline and junction disagree at one end, which may indicate a read error. The genes are TRBV5-1 and TRBJ1-2; 12 nucleotides match TRBD1. In germline, CDR1 is SGHRS, CDR2 YFSETQ. This CDR3 region has 14 residues. CDR3 sequence reads: CASRLGQGALGYTF. The CDR3 DNA reads as TGCGCCAGCAGGTTGGGACAGGGGGCGCTTGGCTACACCTTC.

This clonotype has at least ten counts. The DNA of the CDR3 is TGTGCCACCAGTGCACACAGGGGCGGGAATCAGCCCCAGCATTTT. Translating it yields CATSAHRGGNQPQHF. V usage is TRBV24-1 and J usage is TRBJ1-5; 7 bases fit TRBD1. This CDR3 is 15 amino acids long. Germline V CDR1 and CDR2: KGHDR, SFDVKD. Trimming at V came to 5 bases and at J to 4 bases, leaving 7 bases not matched to a gene.

The V and J genes are TRBV7-9 and TRBJ1-1; no firm D call. With 4 bases removed from V and 9 bases from J, the gap between germline ends came to 12 bases. This CDR3 region has 12 residues. CDR1 is SEHNR, CDR2 FQNEAQ, per germline (reference sequence). As DNA, the CDR3 is TGTGCCAGCAGCTCAGGACTGTCGAAAGCTTTCTTT. Residues: CASSSGLSKAFF.

This clonotype was counted many times. The chain recombines TRBV20-1 with TRBJ1-5, with TRBD1 matching 9 bases. The CDR3 sequence is 14 residues long. CDR1 is DFQATT and CDR2 is SNEGSKA in the germline V gene (reference sequence). The trim removed 3 bases at V and 6 bases at J, leaving 6 bases unmatched. In DNA, the CDR3 is TGCAGTGCTAGGGAGGGGACAGGGACTCAGCCCCAGCATTTT. The encoded protein is CSAREGTGTQPQHF.